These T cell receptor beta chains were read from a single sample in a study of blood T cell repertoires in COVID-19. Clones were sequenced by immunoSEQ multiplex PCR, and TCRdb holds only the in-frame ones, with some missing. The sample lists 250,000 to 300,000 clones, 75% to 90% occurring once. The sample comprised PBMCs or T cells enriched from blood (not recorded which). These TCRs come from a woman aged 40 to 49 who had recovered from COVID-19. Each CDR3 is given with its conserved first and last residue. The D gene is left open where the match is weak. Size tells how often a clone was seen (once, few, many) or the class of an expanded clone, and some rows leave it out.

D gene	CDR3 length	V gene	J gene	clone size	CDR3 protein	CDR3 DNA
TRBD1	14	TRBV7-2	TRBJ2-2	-	CASSWGQSSGELFF	TGTGCCAGCAGCTGGGGACAGTCCTCCGGGGAGCTGTTTTTT
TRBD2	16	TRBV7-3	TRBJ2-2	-	CASSLQGLAGTGELFF	TGTGCCAGCAGCTTACAGGGACTAGCGGGGACCGGGGAGCTGTTTTTT
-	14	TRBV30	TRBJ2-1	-	CAWSVSGTYNEQFF	TGTGCCTGGAGTGTAAGCGGCACCTACAATGAGCAGTTCTTC
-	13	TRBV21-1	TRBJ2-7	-	CASSKAPGLKQYF	TGTGCCAGCAGCAAAGCTCCGGGTCTAAAGCAGTACTTC
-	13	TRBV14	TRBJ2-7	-	CASSQVYSYEQYF	TGTGCCAGCAGCCAAGTTTACTCCTACGAGCAGTACTTC
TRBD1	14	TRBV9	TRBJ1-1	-	CASSVETGRTEAFF	TGTGCCAGCAGCGTAGAGACAGGGCGAACTGAAGCTTTCTTT
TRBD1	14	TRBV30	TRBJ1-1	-	CAWRGQGAVTEAFF	TGTGCCTGGAGGGGACAGGGGGCGGTCACTGAAGCTTTCTTT
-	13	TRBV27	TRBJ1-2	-	CASSFQGSYGYTF	TGTGCCAGCAGTTTTCAGGGTAGCTATGGCTACACCTTC
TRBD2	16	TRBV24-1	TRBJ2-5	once	CATSDPTSGGGETQYF	TGTGCCACCAGTGACCCGACTAGCGGGGGGGGTGAGACCCAGTACTTC
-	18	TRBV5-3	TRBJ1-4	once	CARSYQQGGQGSNEKLFF	TGTGCCAGAAGCTACCAACAAGGGGGTCAGGGATCGAATGAAAAACTGTTTTTT
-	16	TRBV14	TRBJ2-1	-	CASSQGGGSSYNEQFF	TGTGCCAGCAGCCAAGGTGGAGGGAGTAGCTACAATGAGCAGTTCTTC
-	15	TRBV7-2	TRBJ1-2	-	CASTYGKSLPYGYTF	TGTGCCAGCACCTACGGGAAGTCGCTACCCTATGGCTACACCTTC
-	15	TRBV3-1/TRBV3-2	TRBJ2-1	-	CASSLQSRMGNEQFF	TGTGCCAGCAGCCTTCAATCTAGGATGGGCAATGAGCAGTTCTTC
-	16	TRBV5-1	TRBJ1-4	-	CASSLGPPRANEKLFF	TGCGCCAGCAGCTTGGGGCCCCCGAGGGCTAATGAAAAACTGTTTTTT
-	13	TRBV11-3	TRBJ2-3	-	CASSPQLGDTQYF	TGTGCCAGCAGCCCACAACTAGGAGATACGCAGTATTTT
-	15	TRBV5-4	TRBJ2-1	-	CASSLGSGSYNEQFF	TGTGCCAGCAGCTTAGGTAGCGGATCCTACAATGAGCAGTTCTTC
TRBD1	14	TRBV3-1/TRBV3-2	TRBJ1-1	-	CASSLGQPPGEAFF	TGTGCCAGCAGCCTGGGACAGCCTCCAGGGGAAGCTTTCTTT
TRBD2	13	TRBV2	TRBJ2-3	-	CASSDLAGHTQYF	TGTGCCAGCAGTGATCTAGCGGGACATACGCAGTATTTT
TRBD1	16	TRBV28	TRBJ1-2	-	CASSLSYDRVRSGYTF	TGTGCCAGCAGTTTGAGCTACGACAGGGTACGGTCTGGCTACACCTTC
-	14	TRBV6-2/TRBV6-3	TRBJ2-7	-	CASSYTDTSTRQYF	TGTGCCAGCAGTTATACGGACACCAGTACACGGCAGTACTTC
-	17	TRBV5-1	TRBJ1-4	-	CASSLRPPGQLVEKLFF	TGCGCCAGCAGCTTGAGACCCCCCGGACAGTTGGTTGAAAAACTGTTTTTT
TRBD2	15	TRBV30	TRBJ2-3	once	CAWSVISGRPDTQYF	TGTGCCTGGAGTGTAATTAGCGGGAGACCAGATACGCAGTATTTT
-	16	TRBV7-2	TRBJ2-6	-	CASSLGGLSGANVLTF	TGTGCCAGCAGCTTAGGCGGCTTGTCTGGGGCCAACGTCCTGACTTTC
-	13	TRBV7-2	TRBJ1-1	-	CASSSEGDTEAFF	TGTGCCAGCAGCTCAGAGGGGGACACTGAAGCTTTCTTT
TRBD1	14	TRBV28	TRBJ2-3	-	CASRQGADADTQYF	TGTGCCAGCAGACAGGGGGCAGATGCGGATACGCAGTATTTT
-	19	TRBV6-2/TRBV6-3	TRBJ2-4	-	CASSSVSLERTLAKNIQYF	TGTGCCAGCAGTTCGGTATCCCTCGAGCGGACCCTAGCCAAAAACATTCAGTACTTC
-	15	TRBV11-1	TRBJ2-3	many	CASSPRWGETDTQYF	TGTGCCAGCAGCCCCAGATGGGGGGAAACAGATACGCAGTATTTT
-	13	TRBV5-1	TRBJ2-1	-	CASSLLGGNEQFF	TGCGCCAGCAGCTTGCTAGGAGGGAATGAGCAGTTCTTC
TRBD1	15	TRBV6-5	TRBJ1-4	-	CASRAIRGDGEKLFF	TGTGCCAGCAGAGCAATCAGGGGGGACGGTGAAAAACTGTTTTTT
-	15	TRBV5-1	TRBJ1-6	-	CASSPTTGENSPLHF	TGCGCCAGCAGCCCGACGACAGGTGAAAATTCACCCCTCCACTTT
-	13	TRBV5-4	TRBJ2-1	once	CASSRQNYNEQFF	TGTGCCAGCAGCAGACAGAACTACAATGAGCAGTTCTTC
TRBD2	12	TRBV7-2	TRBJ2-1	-	CASSPPGLAQFF	TGTGCCAGCAGCCCCCCCGGACTAGCCCAGTTCTTC
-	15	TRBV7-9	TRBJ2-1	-	CASSLRLDLNNEQFF	TGTGCCAGCAGCTTGAGGCTAGACCTTAACAATGAGCAGTTCTTC
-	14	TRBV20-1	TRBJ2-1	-	CSASGGRTTGEQFF	TGCAGTGCTAGTGGTGGGAGGACTACAGGTGAGCAGTTCTTC
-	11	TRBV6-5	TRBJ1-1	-	CASNDFEEAFF	TGTGCCAGCAACGACTTTGAGGAGGCTTTCTTT
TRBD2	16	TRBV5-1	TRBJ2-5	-	CASSLVGTSGQETQYF	TGCGCCAGCAGCTTGGTCGGGACTAGCGGGCAAGAGACCCAGTACTTC
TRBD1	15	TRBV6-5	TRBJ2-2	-	CASTPNRGSTGELFF	TGTGCCAGCACCCCTAACAGGGGGTCCACCGGGGAGCTGTTTTTT
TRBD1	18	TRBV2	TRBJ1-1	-	CASFYLLPGTGEDTEAFF	TGTGCCAGCTTCTATCTGCTCCCGGGGACAGGGGAGGACACTGAAGCTTTCTTT